The text below deals with one T cell receptor beta chain. The antigen remains undetermined. The data were obtained in a study of cytomegalovirus exposure and HLA in healthy donors. Study conclusions and caveats: Links to common viral pathogens appeared, in a later analysis, for several of the most significant clusters. Some V segments, including TRBV6-2 and TRBV6-3, were excluded as indistinguishable.

Researchers ran the PCR with 60 Vbeta and 13 Jbeta primers. Repertoires were generated with immunoSEQ multiplex PCR, while TCRdb's copy carries only in-frame clones and drops some. The sample holds under 200,000 clones, about three quarters seen once. Germline V gene sequence: CDR1 SEHNR, CDR2 FQNEAQ (reference sequence). V lost 1 base to trimming and J lost 3 bases, with 9 bases between them. This CDR3 contains 14 residues. The sequenced sample consisted of PBMCs. The source is a girl between 10 and 17 years old in good health and CMV-seronegative. This chain uses TRBV7-9 with TRBJ2-5, with a possible D match to TRBD1 (5 bases). The CDR3 loop reads CASSLGTPEETQYF. CDR3 in DNA: TGTGCCAGCAGCTTAGGGACACCCGAAGAGACCCAGTACTTC.